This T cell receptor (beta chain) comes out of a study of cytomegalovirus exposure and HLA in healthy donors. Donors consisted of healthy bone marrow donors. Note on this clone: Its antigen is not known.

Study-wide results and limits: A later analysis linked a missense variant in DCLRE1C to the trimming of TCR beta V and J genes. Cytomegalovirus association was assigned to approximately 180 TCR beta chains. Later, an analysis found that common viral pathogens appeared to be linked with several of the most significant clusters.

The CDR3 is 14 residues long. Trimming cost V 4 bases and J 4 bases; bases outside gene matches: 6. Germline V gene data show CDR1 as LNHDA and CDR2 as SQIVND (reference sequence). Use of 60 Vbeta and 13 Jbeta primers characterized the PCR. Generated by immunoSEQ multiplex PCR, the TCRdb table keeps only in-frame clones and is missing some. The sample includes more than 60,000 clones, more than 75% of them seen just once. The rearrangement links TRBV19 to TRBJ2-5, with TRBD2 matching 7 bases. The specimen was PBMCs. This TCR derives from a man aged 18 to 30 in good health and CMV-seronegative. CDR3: CASSTSGVSETQYF. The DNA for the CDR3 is TGTGCCAGTAGTACGAGCGGGGTGTCAGAGACCCAGTACTTC. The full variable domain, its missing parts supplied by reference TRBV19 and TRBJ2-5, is DGGITQSPKYLFRKEGQNVTLSCEQNLNHDAMYWYRQDPGQGLRLIYYSQIVNDFQKGDIAEGYSVSREKKESFPLTVTSAQKNPTAFYLCASSTSGVSETQYFGPGTRLLVL.